A selection of T cell receptor beta chains follows, all from one sample in a study of early T cells in non-severe SARS-CoV-2 infection. TCRdb redid the calling of the 5' RACE reads with MiXCR, one entry per CDR3 protein. The data contain under 70,000 distinct CDR3 sequences, 11% of them seen just once; the ten biggest clones take up about 3.8%. Sequencing was performed on whole blood. The receptors originated from an adult who was a healthcare worker with PCR-confirmed SARS-CoV-2 infection or an uninfected control (not recorded which). Each CDR3 is given with its conserved first and last residue. The D gene is left open where the match is weak. Size is stated for part of the rows, as once, few or many counts, or as a class when the clone is expanded.

v_call: TRBV4-1
j_call: TRBJ2-5
d_call: -
clone_size: many
cdr3_aa: CASSQVQGMAEETQYF
cdr3_nt: TGCGCCAGCAGCCAAGTCCAGGGGATGGCGGAAGAGACCCAGTACTTC

v_call: TRBV7-8
j_call: TRBJ2-1
d_call: TRBD2
clone_size: many
cdr3_aa: CASSLYPSGSVLDEMFF
cdr3_nt: TGTGCCAGCAGCTTATATCCTAGCGGGAGTGTTTTAGACGAGATGTTCTTC

v_call: TRBV6-5
j_call: TRBJ1-4
d_call: -
clone_size: many
cdr3_aa: CASRRGTADNEKLFF
cdr3_nt: TGTGCCAGCAGGCGGGGGACTGCTGACAATGAAAAACTGTTTTTT

v_call: TRBV2
j_call: TRBJ2-2
d_call: TRBD2
clone_size: many
cdr3_aa: CASSIGTSGYTGELFF
cdr3_nt: TGTGCCAGCAGCATTGGGACTAGCGGCTACACCGGGGAGCTGTTTTTT

v_call: TRBV5-1
j_call: TRBJ1-6
d_call: -
clone_size: many
cdr3_aa: CASSLYAGAKSPLHF
cdr3_nt: TGCGCCAGCAGCTTGTACGCAGGGGCGAAGTCACCCCTCCACTTT

v_call: TRBV29-1
j_call: TRBJ2-3
d_call: -
clone_size: few
cdr3_aa: CSVKTRFTDTQYF
cdr3_nt: TGCAGCGTGAAGACCCGTTTTACAGATACGCAGTATTTT

v_call: TRBV2
j_call: TRBJ1-5
d_call: -
clone_size: few
cdr3_aa: CASRQGYSNQPQHF
cdr3_nt: TGTGCCAGCAGACAGGGATATAGCAATCAGCCCCAGCATTTT

v_call: TRBV12-3/TRBV12-4
j_call: TRBJ2-1
d_call: TRBD1
clone_size: many
cdr3_aa: CASSRSPYRGLERNEQFF
cdr3_nt: TGTGCCAGCAGCCGCTCACCCTACAGGGGGCTGGAGAGGAATGAGCAGTTCTTC

v_call: TRBV20-1
j_call: TRBJ2-3
d_call: -
clone_size: many
cdr3_aa: CSARDGRGQYF
cdr3_nt: TGCAGTGCTAGAGATGGAAGGGGGCAGTATTTT

v_call: TRBV5-1
j_call: TRBJ2-7
d_call: -
clone_size: -
cdr3_aa: CASTQEVGKYYEQYF
cdr3_nt: TGCGCCAGCACCCAGGAGGTAGGGAAGTACTACGAGCAGTACTTC

v_call: TRBV5-6
j_call: TRBJ2-3
d_call: TRBD2
clone_size: few
cdr3_aa: CASSPMKTSGGAPDTQYF
cdr3_nt: TGTGCCAGCAGCCCTATGAAGACTAGCGGGGGGGCTCCAGATACGCAGTATTTT

v_call: TRBV7-9
j_call: TRBJ1-1
d_call: -
clone_size: few
cdr3_aa: CASRQNTEAFF
cdr3_nt: TGTGCCAGCCGCCAGAACACTGAAGCTTTCTTT

v_call: TRBV5-1
j_call: TRBJ2-1
d_call: -
clone_size: few
cdr3_aa: CASSYMGTGINEQFF
cdr3_nt: TGCGCCAGCAGCTACATGGGGACCGGAATCAATGAGCAGTTCTTC

v_call: TRBV5-1
j_call: TRBJ2-1
d_call: -
clone_size: -
cdr3_aa: CASSSFDTYSYNEQFF
cdr3_nt: TGCGCCAGCAGCTCCTTTGACACGTACTCCTACAATGAGCAGTTCTTC

v_call: TRBV2
j_call: TRBJ2-2
d_call: -
clone_size: few
cdr3_aa: CASSRDNPTGELFF
cdr3_nt: TGTGCCAGCAGTCGGGACAATCCTACCGGGGAGCTGTTTTTT

v_call: TRBV5-1
j_call: TRBJ2-4
d_call: -
clone_size: many
cdr3_aa: CASSLQPALAKNIQYF
cdr3_nt: TGCGCCAGCAGCTTGCAGCCAGCCCTAGCCAAAAACATTCAGTACTTC

v_call: TRBV6-6
j_call: TRBJ1-1
d_call: -
clone_size: many
cdr3_aa: CASSRQAKGHLMNTEAFF
cdr3_nt: TGTGCCAGCAGTCGACAGGCGAAGGGGCATCTTATGAACACTGAAGCTTTCTTT

v_call: TRBV14
j_call: TRBJ2-3
d_call: -
clone_size: many
cdr3_aa: CASSPAMGSTDTQYF
cdr3_nt: TGTGCCAGCAGCCCGGCCATGGGGAGCACAGATACGCAGTATTTT

v_call: TRBV11-2
j_call: TRBJ2-7
d_call: TRBD2
clone_size: few
cdr3_aa: CASSSPGLVGEEQYF
cdr3_nt: TGTGCCAGCAGCTCACCGGGACTAGTGGGGGAGGAGCAGTACTTC

v_call: TRBV7-9
j_call: TRBJ2-3
d_call: -
clone_size: few
cdr3_aa: CASSSNLAGTDTQYF
cdr3_nt: TGTGCCAGCAGCTCTAATTTGGCGGGGACAGATACGCAGTATTTT

v_call: TRBV7-2
j_call: TRBJ2-3
d_call: -
clone_size: few
cdr3_aa: CASSLIDGSTDTQYF
cdr3_nt: TGTGCCAGCAGCTTAATAGACGGTAGCACAGATACGCAGTATTTT

v_call: TRBV20-1
j_call: TRBJ1-4
d_call: -
clone_size: many
cdr3_aa: CSAAQTVNEKLFF
cdr3_nt: TGCAGTGCTGCGCAGACTGTTAATGAAAAACTGTTTTTT

v_call: TRBV12-3/TRBV12-4
j_call: TRBJ1-6
d_call: -
clone_size: few
cdr3_aa: CASSLGTHNSPLHF
cdr3_nt: TGTGCCAGCAGTTTAGGCACACATAATTCACCCCTCCACTTT

v_call: TRBV5-1
j_call: TRBJ1-1
d_call: -
clone_size: many
cdr3_aa: CASSPLVGARAEAFF
cdr3_nt: TGCGCCAGCAGCCCCCTAGTGGGGGCAAGAGCTGAAGCTTTCTTT

v_call: TRBV5-1
j_call: TRBJ1-2
d_call: -
clone_size: many
cdr3_aa: CASSLAQGYYGYTF
cdr3_nt: TGCGCCAGCAGCTTGGCACAGGGTTACTATGGCTACACCTTC

v_call: TRBV6-1
j_call: TRBJ2-1
d_call: -
clone_size: many
cdr3_aa: CASSEARGASYNEQFF
cdr3_nt: TGTGCCAGCAGTGAAGCGCGAGGGGCGTCTTACAATGAGCAGTTCTTC

v_call: TRBV28
j_call: TRBJ1-1
d_call: -
clone_size: -
cdr3_aa: CASRSGQPNAEAFF
cdr3_nt: TGTGCCAGCAGATCCGGGCAACCCAACGCTGAAGCTTTCTTT

v_call: TRBV5-1
j_call: TRBJ1-6
d_call: -
clone_size: -
cdr3_aa: CASSLVGPPNSPLHF
cdr3_nt: TGCGCCAGCAGCTTGGTGGGACCGCCTAATTCACCCCTCCACTTT

v_call: TRBV7-9
j_call: TRBJ2-4
d_call: -
clone_size: many
cdr3_aa: CASSLAWGPAGGKNIQYF
cdr3_nt: TGTGCCAGCAGCTTAGCGTGGGGACCAGCAGGTGGCAAAAACATTCAGTACTTC

v_call: TRBV4-1
j_call: TRBJ1-5
d_call: -
clone_size: many
cdr3_aa: CASSQVEGRNQPQHF
cdr3_nt: TGCGCCAGCAGCCAAGTGGAAGGACGCAATCAGCCCCAGCATTTT

v_call: TRBV19
j_call: TRBJ2-7
d_call: TRBD1
clone_size: few
cdr3_aa: CASSTWDRDYEQYF
cdr3_nt: TGTGCCAGTAGTACGTGGGACAGGGATTACGAGCAGTACTTC

v_call: TRBV11-2
j_call: TRBJ2-7
d_call: -
clone_size: -
cdr3_aa: CASSWVGNEQYF
cdr3_nt: TGTGCCAGCAGCTGGGTGGGAAACGAGCAGTACTTC

v_call: TRBV11-1
j_call: TRBJ2-1
d_call: TRBD1
clone_size: few
cdr3_aa: CASSLWGQGKQFF
cdr3_nt: TGTGCCAGCAGCTTATGGGGACAGGGGAAGCAGTTCTTC